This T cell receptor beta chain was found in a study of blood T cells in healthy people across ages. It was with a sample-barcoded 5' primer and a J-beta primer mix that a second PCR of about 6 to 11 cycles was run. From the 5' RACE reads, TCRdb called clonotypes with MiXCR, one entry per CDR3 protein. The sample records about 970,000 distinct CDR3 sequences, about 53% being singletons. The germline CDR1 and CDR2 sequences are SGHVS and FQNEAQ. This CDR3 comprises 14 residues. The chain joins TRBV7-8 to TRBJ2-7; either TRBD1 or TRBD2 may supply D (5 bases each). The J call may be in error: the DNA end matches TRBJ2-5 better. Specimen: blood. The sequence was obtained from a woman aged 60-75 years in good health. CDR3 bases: TGTGCCAGCAGGGAGGCTGGGGGACAAGAGACCCAGTACTTC. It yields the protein CASREAGGQETQYF.